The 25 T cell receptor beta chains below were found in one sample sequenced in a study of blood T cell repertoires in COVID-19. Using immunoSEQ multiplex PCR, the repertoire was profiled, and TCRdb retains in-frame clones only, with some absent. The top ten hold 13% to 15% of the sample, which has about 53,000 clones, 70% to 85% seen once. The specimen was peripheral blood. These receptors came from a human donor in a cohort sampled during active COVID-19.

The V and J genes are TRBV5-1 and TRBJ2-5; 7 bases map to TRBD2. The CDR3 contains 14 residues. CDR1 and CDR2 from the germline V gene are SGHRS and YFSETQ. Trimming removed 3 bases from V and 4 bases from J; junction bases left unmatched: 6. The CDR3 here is CASSSRGGGETQYF. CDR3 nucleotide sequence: TGCGCCAGCAGCTCAAGGGGCGGGGGAGAGACCCAGTACTTC.

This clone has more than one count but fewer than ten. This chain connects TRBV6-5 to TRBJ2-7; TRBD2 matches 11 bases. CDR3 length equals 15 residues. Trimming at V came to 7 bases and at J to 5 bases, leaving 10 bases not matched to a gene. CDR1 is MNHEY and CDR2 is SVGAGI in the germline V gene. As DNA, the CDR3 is TGTGCCAGCACCCGGGGGGGGACTAGCGGCGACGAGCAGTACTTC. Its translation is CASTRGGTSGDEQYF.

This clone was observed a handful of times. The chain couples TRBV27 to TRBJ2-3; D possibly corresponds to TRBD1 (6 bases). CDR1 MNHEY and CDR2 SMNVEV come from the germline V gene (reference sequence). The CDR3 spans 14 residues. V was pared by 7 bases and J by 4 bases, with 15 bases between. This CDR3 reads CASTLGGRSDTQYF. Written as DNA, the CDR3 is TGTGCCAGCACCCTAGGGGGACGATCAGATACGCAGTATTTT.

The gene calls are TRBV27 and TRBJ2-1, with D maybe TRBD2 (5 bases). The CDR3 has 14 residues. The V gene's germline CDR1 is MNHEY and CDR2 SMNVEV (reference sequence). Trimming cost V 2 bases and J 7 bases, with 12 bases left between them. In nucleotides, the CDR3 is TGTGCCAGCAGTTTAGGATGGGAGACGAATGAGCAGTTCTTC. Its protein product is CASSLGWETNEQFF.

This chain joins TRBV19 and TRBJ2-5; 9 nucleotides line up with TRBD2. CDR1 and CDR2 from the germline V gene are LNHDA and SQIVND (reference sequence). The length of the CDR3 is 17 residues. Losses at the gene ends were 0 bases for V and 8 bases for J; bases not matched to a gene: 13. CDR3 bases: TGTGCCAGTAGTATAGATCTCCCGGCGGGAGGGCCTCAAACCCAGTACTTC. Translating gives CASSIDLPAGGPQTQYF.

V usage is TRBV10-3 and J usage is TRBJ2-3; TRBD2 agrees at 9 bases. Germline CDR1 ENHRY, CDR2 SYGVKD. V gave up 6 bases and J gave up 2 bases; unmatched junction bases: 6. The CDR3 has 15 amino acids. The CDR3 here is CAIRGASGTTDTQYF. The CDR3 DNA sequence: TGTGCCATCAGGGGGGCTAGCGGGACCACAGATACGCAGTATTTT.

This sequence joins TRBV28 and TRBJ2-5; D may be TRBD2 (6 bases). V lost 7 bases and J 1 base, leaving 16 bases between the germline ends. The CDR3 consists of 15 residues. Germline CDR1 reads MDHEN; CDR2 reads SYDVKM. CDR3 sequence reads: CASIRSGGLQETQYF. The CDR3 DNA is TGTGCCAGCATTCGTAGCGGAGGCCTCCAAGAGACCCAGTACTTC. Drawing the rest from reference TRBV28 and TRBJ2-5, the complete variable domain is DVKVTQSSRYLVKRTGEKVFLECVQDMDHENMFWYRQDPGLGLRLIYFSYDVKMKEKGDIPEGYSVSREKKERFSLILESASTNQTSMYLCASIRSGGLQETQYFGPGTRLLVL.

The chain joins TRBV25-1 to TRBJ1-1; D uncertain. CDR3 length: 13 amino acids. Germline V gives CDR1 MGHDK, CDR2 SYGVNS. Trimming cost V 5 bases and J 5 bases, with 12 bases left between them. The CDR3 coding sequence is TGTGCCAGCAGTTGGGCTTGGGAGACTGAAGCTTTCTTT. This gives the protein CASSWAWETEAFF.

Here the CDR3 DNA reads TGTGCCAGCAGCTTGGTAGGAGAGATCTACAATGAGCAGTTCTTC. Translating gives CASSLVGEIYNEQFF. The genes are TRBV5-6 and TRBJ2-1; no definite D call. V lost 0 bases, J lost 3 bases, and 10 bases lay in between. From germline, CDR1 is SGHDT and CDR2 YYEEEE. CDR3 size: 15 residues.

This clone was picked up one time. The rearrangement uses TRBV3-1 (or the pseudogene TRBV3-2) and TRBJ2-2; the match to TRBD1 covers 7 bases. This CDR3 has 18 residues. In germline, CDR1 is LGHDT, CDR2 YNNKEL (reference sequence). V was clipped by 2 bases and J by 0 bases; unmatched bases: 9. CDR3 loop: CASSQPSTGLANTGELFF. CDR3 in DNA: TGTGCCAGCAGCCAACCGTCGACAGGGCTCGCGAACACCGGGGAGCTGTTTTTT.

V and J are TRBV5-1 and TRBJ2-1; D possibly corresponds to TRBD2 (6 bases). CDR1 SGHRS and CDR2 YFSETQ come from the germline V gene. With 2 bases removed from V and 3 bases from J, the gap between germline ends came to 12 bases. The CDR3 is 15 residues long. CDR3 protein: CASSLGLSDYNEQFF. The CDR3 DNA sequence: TGCGCCAGCAGCTTAGGACTATCAGACTACAATGAGCAGTTCTTC.

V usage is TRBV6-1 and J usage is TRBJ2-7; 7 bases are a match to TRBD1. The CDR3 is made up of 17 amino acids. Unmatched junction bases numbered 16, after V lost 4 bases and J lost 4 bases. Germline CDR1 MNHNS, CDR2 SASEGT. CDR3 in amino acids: CASSGTIANRGFYEQYF. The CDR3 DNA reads TGTGCCAGCAGTGGGACCATTGCTAACAGGGGATTTTACGAGCAGTACTTC.

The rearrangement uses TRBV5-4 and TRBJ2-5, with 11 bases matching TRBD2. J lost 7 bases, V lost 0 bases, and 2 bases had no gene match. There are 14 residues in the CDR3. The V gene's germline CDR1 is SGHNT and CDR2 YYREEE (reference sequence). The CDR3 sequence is CASSLAGLAGTQYF. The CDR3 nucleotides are TGTGCCAGCAGCTTGGCCGGACTAGCGGGGACCCAGTACTTC. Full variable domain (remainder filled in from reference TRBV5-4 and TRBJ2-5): ETGVTQSPTHLIKTRGQQVTLRCSSQSGHNTVSWYQQALGQGPQFIFQYYREEENGRGNFPPRFSGLQFPNYSSELNVNALELDDSALYLCASSLAGLAGTQYFGPGTRLLVL.

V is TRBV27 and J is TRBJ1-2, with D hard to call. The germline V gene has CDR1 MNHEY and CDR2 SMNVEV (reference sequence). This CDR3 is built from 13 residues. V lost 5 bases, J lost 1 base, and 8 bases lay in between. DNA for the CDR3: TGTGCCAGCAGTGTTACACGTAACTATGGCTACACCTTC. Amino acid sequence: CASSVTRNYGYTF.

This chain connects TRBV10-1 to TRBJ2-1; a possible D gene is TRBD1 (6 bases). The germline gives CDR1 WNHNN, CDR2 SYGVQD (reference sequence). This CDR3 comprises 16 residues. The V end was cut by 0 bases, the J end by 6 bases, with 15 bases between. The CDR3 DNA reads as TGCGCCAGCAGTGAGTCGGGGACACGGGCGTTCAATGAGCAGTTCTTC. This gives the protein CASSESGTRAFNEQFF.

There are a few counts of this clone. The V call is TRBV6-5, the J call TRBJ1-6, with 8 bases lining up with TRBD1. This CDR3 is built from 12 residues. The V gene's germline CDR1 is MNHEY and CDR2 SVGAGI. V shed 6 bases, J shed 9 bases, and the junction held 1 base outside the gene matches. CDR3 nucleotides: TGTGCCAGCAGGGACAGGGTTTCACCCCTCCACTTT. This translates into CASRDRVSPLHF.

This CDR3 reads CASRAPTTDTQYF. Here the CDR3 DNA reads TGCGCCAGCAGAGCGCCAACCACAGATACGCAGTATTTT. The chain combines TRBV5-1 with TRBJ2-3; the D is unclear. The V and J ends lost 5 bases and 2 bases respectively, with 9 bases between them. There are 13 residues in the CDR3. Germline CDR1 and CDR2: SGHRS and YFSETQ. The full variable domain, completed using reference TRBV5-1 and TRBJ2-3, is KAGVTQTPRYLIKTRGQQVTLSCSPISGHRSVSWYQQTPGQGLQFLFEYFSETQRNKGNFPGRFSGRQFSNSRSEMNVSTLELGDSALYLCASRAPTTDTQYFGPGTRLTVL.

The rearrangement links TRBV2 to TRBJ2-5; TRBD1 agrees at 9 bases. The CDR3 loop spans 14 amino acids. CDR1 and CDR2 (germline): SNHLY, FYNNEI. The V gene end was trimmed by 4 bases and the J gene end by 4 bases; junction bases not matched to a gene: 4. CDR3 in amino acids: CASSVQGARETQYF. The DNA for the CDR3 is TGTGCCAGCAGTGTACAGGGGGCGCGAGAGACCCAGTACTTC.

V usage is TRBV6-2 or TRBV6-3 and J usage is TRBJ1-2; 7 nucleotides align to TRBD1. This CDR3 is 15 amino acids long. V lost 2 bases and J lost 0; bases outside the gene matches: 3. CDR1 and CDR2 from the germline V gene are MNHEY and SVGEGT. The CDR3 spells CASSYGQAANYGYTF. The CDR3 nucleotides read TGTGCCAGCAGTTACGGACAGGCGGCTAACTATGGCTACACCTTC.

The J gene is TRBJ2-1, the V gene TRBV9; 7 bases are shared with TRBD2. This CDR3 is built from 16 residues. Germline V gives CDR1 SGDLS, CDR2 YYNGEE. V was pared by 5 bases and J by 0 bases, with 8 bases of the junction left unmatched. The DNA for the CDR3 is TGTGCCAGCAGTCTTAGCGGGCCGAGCTCCTACAATGAGCAGTTCTTC. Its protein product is CASSLSGPSSYNEQFF.

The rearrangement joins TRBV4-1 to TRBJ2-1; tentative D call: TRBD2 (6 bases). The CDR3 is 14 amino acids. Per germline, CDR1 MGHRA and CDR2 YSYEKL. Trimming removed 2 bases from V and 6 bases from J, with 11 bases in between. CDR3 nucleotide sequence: TGCGCCAGCAGCCAACCTACTAGCTCCAATGAGCAGTTCTTC. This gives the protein CASSQPTSSNEQFF.

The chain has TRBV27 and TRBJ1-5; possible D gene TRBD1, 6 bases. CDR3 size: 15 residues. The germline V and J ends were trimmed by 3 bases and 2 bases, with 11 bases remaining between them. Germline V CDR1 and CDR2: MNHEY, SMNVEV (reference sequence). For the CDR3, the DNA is TGTGCCAGCAGTTTCAGGGGTCGGGGCAATCAGCCCCAGCATTTT. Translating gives CASSFRGRGNQPQHF.

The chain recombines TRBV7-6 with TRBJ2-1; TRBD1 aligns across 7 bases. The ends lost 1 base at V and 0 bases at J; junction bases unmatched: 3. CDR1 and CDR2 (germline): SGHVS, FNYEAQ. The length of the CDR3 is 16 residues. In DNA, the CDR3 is TGTGCCAGCAGCTTAGTAGGGGGCTACTCCTACAATGAGCAGTTCTTC. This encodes CASSLVGGYSYNEQFF.

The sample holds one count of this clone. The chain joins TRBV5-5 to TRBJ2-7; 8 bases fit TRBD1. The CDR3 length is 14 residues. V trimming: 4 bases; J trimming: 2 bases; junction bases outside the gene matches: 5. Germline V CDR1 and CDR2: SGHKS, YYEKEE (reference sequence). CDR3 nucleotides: TGTGCCAGCAGCCCCACGACAGGGGCCTACGAGCAGTACTTC. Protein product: CASSPTTGAYEQYF.

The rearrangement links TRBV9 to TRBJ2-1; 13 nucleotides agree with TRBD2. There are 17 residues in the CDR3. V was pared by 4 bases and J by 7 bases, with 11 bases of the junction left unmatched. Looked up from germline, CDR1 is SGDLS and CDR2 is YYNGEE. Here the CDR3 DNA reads TGTGCCAGCAGCCCTCGGACTAGCGGGGGACTGTCGAATGAGCAGTTCTTC. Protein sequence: CASSPRTSGGLSNEQFF.